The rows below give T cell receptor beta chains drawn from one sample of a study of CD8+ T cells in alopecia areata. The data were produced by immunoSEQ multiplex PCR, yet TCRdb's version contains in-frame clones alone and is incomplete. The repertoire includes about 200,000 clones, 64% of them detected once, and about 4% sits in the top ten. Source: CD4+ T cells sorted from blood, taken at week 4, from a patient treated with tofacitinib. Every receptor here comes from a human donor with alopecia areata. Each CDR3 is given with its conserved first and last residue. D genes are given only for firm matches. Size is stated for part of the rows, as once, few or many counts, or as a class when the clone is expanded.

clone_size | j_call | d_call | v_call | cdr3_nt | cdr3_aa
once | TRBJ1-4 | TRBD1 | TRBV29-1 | TGCAGCGTTGAAGATGAGAGCTCGGGGACAGGGCATGAAAAACTGTTTTTT | CSVEDESSGTGHEKLFF
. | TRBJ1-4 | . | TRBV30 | TGTGCCTGGAGTTTAACAGGGAATAATGAAAAACTGTTTTTT | CAWSLTGNNEKLFF
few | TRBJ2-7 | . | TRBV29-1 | TGCAGCGTTGAGGAGGACTACTACTCCTACGAGCAGTACTTC | CSVEEDYYSYEQYF
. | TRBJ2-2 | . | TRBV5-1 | TGCGCCAGCAGCTGGAGACTGGGCACCGGGGAGCTGTTTTTT | CASSWRLGTGELFF
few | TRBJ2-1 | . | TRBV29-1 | TGCAGCGCCGTCCGGGGGACTGAGCAGTTCTTC | CSAVRGTEQFF
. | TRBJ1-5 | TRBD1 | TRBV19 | TGTGCCAGTAAAGGACAGGGGAGCAATCAGCCCCAGCATTTT | CASKGQGSNQPQHF
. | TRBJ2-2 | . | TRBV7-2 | TGTGCCAGCAGCTTAGCGGGGTGGGGCACCGGGGAGCTGTTTTTT | CASSLAGWGTGELFF
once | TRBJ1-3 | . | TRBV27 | TGTGCCAGCAGTTTAAGGGGGAGCTCTGGAAACACCATATATTTT | CASSLRGSSGNTIYF
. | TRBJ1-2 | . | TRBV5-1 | TGCGCCAGCGCCAACTTGGGGGGGTGGAATGGCTACACCTTC | CASANLGGWNGYTF
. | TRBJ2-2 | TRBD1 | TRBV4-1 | TGCGCCAGCAGCCAAGTGGCAGGGGGCTATACCGGGGAGCTGTTTTTT | CASSQVAGGYTGELFF
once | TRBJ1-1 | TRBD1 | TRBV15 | TGTGCCACCAGCAGAGATAAGGGACAGGGGGCTGAAGCTTTCTTT | CATSRDKGQGAEAFF
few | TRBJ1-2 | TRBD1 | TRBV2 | TGTGCCAGCAGTGAAAGGGGACAGCCGGGGGAGGGCTACACCTTC | CASSERGQPGEGYTF
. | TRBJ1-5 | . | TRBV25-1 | TGTGCCAGCAGTGAATTCGGGTCAGGTAATCAGCCCCAGCATTTT | CASSEFGSGNQPQHF
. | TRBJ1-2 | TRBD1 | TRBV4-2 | TGTGCCAGCAGCTATGTAGTTGGACAGGACAACTATGGCTACACCTTC | CASSYVVGQDNYGYTF
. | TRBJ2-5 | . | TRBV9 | TGTGCCAGCAGCGTAGAACCGAAGCTTGGAGGGACCCAGTACTTC | CASSVEPKLGGTQYF
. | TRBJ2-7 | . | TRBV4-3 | TGCGCCAGCAGCCAGGGACGGACAGACTACTCCTACGAGCAGTACTTC | CASSQGRTDYSYEQYF
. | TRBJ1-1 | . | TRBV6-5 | TGTGCCAGCAGTGAACGCCAGGGGACTGAAGCTTTCTTT | CASSERQGTEAFF
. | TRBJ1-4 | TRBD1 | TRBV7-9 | TGTGCCAGCAGCGCGTCCCGGACAGGAGGGCCTACATCTCGTGAAAAACTGTTTTTT | CASSASRTGGPTSREKLFF
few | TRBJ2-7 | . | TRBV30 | TGTGCCTGGGGAACAGGCCCCCTCTACGAGCAGTACTTC | CAWGTGPLYEQYF
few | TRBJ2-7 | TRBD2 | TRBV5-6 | TGTGCCAGCAGCCCGCCGAGCGGGGGAAGCTCCTACGAGCAGTACTTC | CASSPPSGGSSYEQYF
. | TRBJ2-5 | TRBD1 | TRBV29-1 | TGCAACGCCGGGGACAGACAAGAGACCCAGTACTTC | CNAGDRQETQYF
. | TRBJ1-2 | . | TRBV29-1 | TGCAGCGTTGTTGCCGGAGCTCACTATGGCTACACCTTC | CSVVAGAHYGYTF
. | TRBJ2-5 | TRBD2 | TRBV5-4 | TGTGCCAGCAGCTTAGGTAGCGGGGGGAAAGAGACCCAGTACTTC | CASSLGSGGKETQYF
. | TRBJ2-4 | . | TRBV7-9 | TGTGCCAGCAGCAGGTTCGGTGAGGTTTACGCCAAAAACATTCAGTACTTC | CASSRFGEVYAKNIQYF
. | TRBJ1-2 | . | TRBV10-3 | TGTGCCATCAGAGGCTATGGCTACACCTTC | CAIRGYGYTF
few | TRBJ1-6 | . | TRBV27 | TGTGCCAGCTCCTGGGGGTGGGAATCACCCCTCCACTTT | CASSWGWESPLHF
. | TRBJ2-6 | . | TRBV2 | TGTGCCAGCAAACCTGTCTCTGGGGCCAACGTCCTGACTTTC | CASKPVSGANVLTF
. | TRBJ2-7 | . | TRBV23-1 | TGCGCCAGCAGTCAAAAAGGGCCAGGGGGGAAAAACGCCTACGAGCAGTACTTC | CASSQKGPGGKNAYEQYF
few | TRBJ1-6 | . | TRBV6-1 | TGTGCCAGCAGTTCTGCGACAGGTTCACCCCTCCACTTT | CASSSATGSPLHF
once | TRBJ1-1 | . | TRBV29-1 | TGCAGCGCCCGCCCAACAGGGAAGGACACTGAAGCTTTCTTT | CSARPTGKDTEAFF
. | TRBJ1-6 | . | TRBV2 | TGTGCCAGCAGTGACCTATTCGAGTCACCCCTCCACTTT | CASSDLFESPLHF
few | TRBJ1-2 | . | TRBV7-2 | TGTGCCAGCAGCTTAGTGGTCAACTATGGCTACACCTTC | CASSLVVNYGYTF
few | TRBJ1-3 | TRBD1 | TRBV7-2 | TGTGCCAGCAGCTTACAACAGGGGGCTGGCGGAAACACCATATATTTT | CASSLQQGAGGNTIYF
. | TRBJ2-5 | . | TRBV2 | TGTGCCAGCAGTGAAGTGCCCATCGGAGAGACCCAGTACTTC | CASSEVPIGETQYF
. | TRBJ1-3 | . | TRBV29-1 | TGCAGCGCCACCAAGTATGGCGGAAACACCATATATTTT | CSATKYGGNTIYF
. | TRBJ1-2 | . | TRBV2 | TGTGTTGAGCATGGGGCTAACTATGGCTACACCTTC | CVEHGANYGYTF
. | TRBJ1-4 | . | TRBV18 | TGTGCCAGCTCACCCAGGGCGGAGAATGAAAAACTGTTTTTT | CASSPRAENEKLFF
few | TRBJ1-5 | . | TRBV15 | TGTGCCACCAGCTTCGGGTACAATCAGCCCCAGCATTTT | CATSFGYNQPQHF
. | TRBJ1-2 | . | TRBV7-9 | TGTGCCAGCAGCTTAAGTGCAGACTTC | CASSLSADF
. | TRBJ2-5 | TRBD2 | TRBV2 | TGTGCCAGCAGGCTGGGACTAGCGGGTTCGTGGGAGACCCAGTACTTC | CASRLGLAGSWETQYF
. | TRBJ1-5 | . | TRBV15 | TGTGCCACCAGTCACAGGGACCGGCAGCCCCAGCATTTT | CATSHRDRQPQHF
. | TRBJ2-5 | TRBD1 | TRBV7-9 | TGTGCCAGCAGCCGTCGGGCCAGGGGGGAGACCCAGTACTTC | CASSRRARGETQYF
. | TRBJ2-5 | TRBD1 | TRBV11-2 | TGTGCCAGCAGCTTAGATCCGGGACAGGTTGCAAAGACCCAGTACTTC | CASSLDPGQVAKTQYF
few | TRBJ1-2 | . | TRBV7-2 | TGTGCCAGCAGCCCCTACCTAAACTATGGCTACACCTTC | CASSPYLNYGYTF
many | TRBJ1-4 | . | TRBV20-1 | TGCAGTGCCCCCCGGGAAAAACTGTTTTTT | CSAPREKLFF
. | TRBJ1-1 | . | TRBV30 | TGTGCCTGGAGAGGTTCCGGTCCCAGCACTGAAGCTTTCTTT | CAWRGSGPSTEAFF
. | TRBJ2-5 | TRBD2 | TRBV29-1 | TGCAGCGTTGGACCTGGACTAGCGATCGGAGAGACCCAGTACTTC | CSVGPGLAIGETQYF
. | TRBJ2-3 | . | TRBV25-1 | TGTGCCAGCAGCCCAGGGTGGGCCACAGATACGCAGTATTTT | CASSPGWATDTQYF
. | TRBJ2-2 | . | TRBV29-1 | TGCAGCGTTTCCCAGGCCGGGGAGCTGTTTTTT | CSVSQAGELFF
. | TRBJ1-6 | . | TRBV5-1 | TGCGCCAGCAGCCCTGGGGCGGAGGGGAGGTCACCCCTCCACTTT | CASSPGAEGRSPLHF
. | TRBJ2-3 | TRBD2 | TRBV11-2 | TGTGCCAGCAGTCCAACTAGCGGAAGGGATACGCAGTATTTT | CASSPTSGRDTQYF
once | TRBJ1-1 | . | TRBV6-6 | TGTGCCAGCAATACCCAGGGTTTGAACACTGAAGCTTTCTTT | CASNTQGLNTEAFF
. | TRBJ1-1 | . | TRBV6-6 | TGTGCCAGCAGTTACCTCTCTCAGGGAGCTTTCTTT | CASSYLSQGAFF
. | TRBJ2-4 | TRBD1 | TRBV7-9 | TGTGCCAGCAGCAAAACAGGGGGCCAAAACATTCAGTACTTC | CASSKTGGQNIQYF
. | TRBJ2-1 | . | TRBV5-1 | TGCGCCAGCAGCTTGGATTCTCGAGGGAATGAGCAGTTCTTC | CASSLDSRGNEQFF